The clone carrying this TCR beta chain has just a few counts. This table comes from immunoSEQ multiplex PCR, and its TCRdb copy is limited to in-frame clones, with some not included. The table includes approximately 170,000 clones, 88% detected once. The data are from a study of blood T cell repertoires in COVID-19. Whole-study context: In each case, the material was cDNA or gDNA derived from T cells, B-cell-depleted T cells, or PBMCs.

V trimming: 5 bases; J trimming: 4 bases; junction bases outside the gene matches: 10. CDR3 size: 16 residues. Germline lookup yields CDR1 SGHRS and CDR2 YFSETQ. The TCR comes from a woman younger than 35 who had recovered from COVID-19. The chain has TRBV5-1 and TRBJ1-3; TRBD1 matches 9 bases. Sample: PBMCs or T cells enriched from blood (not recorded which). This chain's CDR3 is CASRTGTGPGGNTIYF. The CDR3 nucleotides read TGCGCCAGCAGAACCGGGACAGGGCCCGGAGGAAACACCATATATTTT.